These 22 T cell receptor beta chains share one sample of origin, sequenced in a study of T cell responses to AZD1222 COVID-19 vaccine (dated by TCRdb to the early 2020s). The time point label of this sample denotes: baseline before first vaccination. Library preparation employed the immunoSEQ multiplex PCR assay. Drawn from immuneACCESS, this table holds only the in-frame rearrangements with V and J called that TCRdb kept. Clones are partly lost; checked studies trace under half to an unresolved V gene and leave the rest unexplained. The sample yields around 160,000 clones; roughly 86% were counted once. Roughly 5.5% of the sample goes to the ten largest clones. The sequenced sample was peripheral blood, obtained on day 0 of AZD1222 vaccination. Source of these receptors: an adult in good health.

The rearrangement joins TRBV18 to TRBJ1-2; tentatively, D is TRBD1 (6 bases). The CDR3 extends over 15 amino acids. V lost 2 bases to trimming and J lost 2 bases, with 12 bases between them. CDR1 KGHSH and CDR2 LQKENI come from the germline V gene. The chain's CDR3 is CASSPNSQGNYGYTF. CDR3 in DNA: TGTGCCAGCTCACCAAACTCACAGGGAAACTATGGCTACACCTTC.

The J gene is TRBJ2-5, the V gene TRBV5-1, with a tentative D call TRBD1 (6 bases). The CDR3 contains 12 residues. Germline CDR1 is SGHRS and CDR2 is YFSETQ. V lost 2 bases and J 8 bases, leaving 10 bases between the germline ends. The CDR3 DNA reads TGCGCCAGCAGCTTTTTAGGGGGAACCCAGTACTTC. Translation: CASSFLGGTQYF.

The chain has TRBV30 and TRBJ1-5, with D unresolved. CDR1 and CDR2 (germline): GTSNPN, SVGIG (reference sequence). This CDR3 has 13 amino acids. Between the trimmed V and J ends, which lost 3 bases and 1 base, there was a span of 7 bases. The CDR3 DNA reads as TGTGCCTGGAGCCCGGGGAGCAATCAGCCCCAGCATTTT. As protein: CAWSPGSNQPQHF.

V is TRBV6-4 and J is TRBJ1-6, with 9 bases matching TRBD1. This CDR3 is 15 amino acids long. V was clipped by 5 bases and J by 5 bases; unmatched bases: 4. Germline V gives CDR1 MRHNA, CDR2 SNTAGT. The CDR3 bases are TGTGCCAGCAGTACCGGGACAGGGAATAATTCACCCCTCCACTTT. This gives the protein CASSTGTGNNSPLHF.

CDR3 loop: CSVELNPPSQRGYTF. The CDR3 coding sequence is TGCAGCGTTGAACTAAATCCTCCGTCCCAAAGAGGCTACACCTTC. The chain couples TRBV29-1 to TRBJ1-2; D is undetermined. The CDR3 length is 15 residues. Trimming cost V 2 bases and J 8 bases, with 21 bases left between them. CDR1 and CDR2 from the germline V gene are SQVTM and ANQGSEA.

This chain joins TRBV28 and TRBJ1-1; D unresolved. The germline V gene encodes CDR1 MDHEN and CDR2 SYDVKM. Trimming cost V 5 bases and J 4 bases, with 17 bases left between them. The CDR3 loop spans 15 amino acids. The CDR3, as DNA: TGTGCCAGCAGTCCAAGAGGCAGGCGTTTCACTGAAGCTTTCTTT. Translation gives CASSPRGRRFTEAFF.

The DNA for the CDR3 is TGTGCCAGCAGTTCCCTACAACAGGGGGCTGGGGAGCAGTACTTC. This codes for CASSSLQQGAGEQYF. The rearrangement links TRBV6-5 to TRBJ2-7; 9 nucleotides line up with TRBD1. CDR3 length: 15 residues. Germline V lookup: CDR1 MNHEY, CDR2 SVGAGI. After removal of 4 bases from V and 7 bases from J, the junction contained 11 bases not matched to a gene.

The chain employs TRBV19 and TRBJ2-7, with TRBD2 matching 9 bases. CDR1 LNHDA and CDR2 SQIVND come from the germline V gene (reference sequence). V trimming: 6 bases; J trimming: 0 bases; junction bases outside the gene matches: 6. This CDR3 has 15 residues. The CDR3 loop reads CASSPLAGSSYEQYF. The CDR3 DNA follows: TGTGCCAGTAGCCCTCTAGCGGGGAGCTCCTACGAGCAGTACTTC.

This sequence joins TRBV5-1 and TRBJ2-7, with a possible D match to TRBD1 (6 bases). The V end was cut by 0 bases, the J end by 6 bases, with 10 bases between. CDR1 is SGHRS and CDR2 is YFSETQ in the germline V gene. This CDR3 contains 13 residues. The DNA for the CDR3 is TGCGCCAGCAGCTTGGGGGGGCAGGGCGAGCAGTACTTC. It encodes CASSLGGQGEQYF.

The chain is built from TRBV30 and TRBJ1-5, with D uncertain. This CDR3 is 13 amino acids long. Germline V gene lookup returns CDR1 GTSNPN and CDR2 SVGIG (reference sequence). V lost 0 bases and J 7 bases, leaving 10 bases between the germline ends. CDR3 residues: CAWSVRGRQPQHF. CDR3 DNA: TGTGCCTGGAGTGTACGGGGTCGGCAGCCCCAGCATTTT. The variable domain in full, completed from reference TRBV30 and TRBJ1-5, reads SQTIHQWPATLVQPVGSPLSLECTVEGTSNPNLYWYRQAAGRGLQLLFYSVGIGQISSEVPQNLSASRPQDRQFILSSKKLLLSDSGFYLCAWSVRGRQPQHFGDGTRLSIL.

The chain links TRBV7-3 to TRBJ2-2, with a possible D match to TRBD2 (6 bases). This CDR3 is 15 amino acids long. V was trimmed by 5 bases and J by 0 bases, leaving 10 bases between them. CDR1 SGHTA and CDR2 FQGTGA come from the germline V gene. Here the CDR3 DNA reads TGTGCCAGCAGCAGGGACTGGACGAACACCGGGGAGCTGTTTTTT. It encodes CASSRDWTNTGELFF. Based on the CDR3 plus reference TRBV7-3 and TRBJ2-2, the full variable domain is GAGVSQTPSNKVTEKGKYVELRCDPISGHTALYWYRQSLGQGPEFLIYFQGTGAADDSGLPNDRFFAVRPEGSVSTLKIQRTERGDSAVYLCASSRDWTNTGELFFGEGSRLTVL.

The chain joins TRBV6-5 to TRBJ1-4; 7 bases fit TRBD1. Germline loops: CDR1 MNHEY, CDR2 SVGAGI. V lost 6 bases, J lost 8 bases, and 6 bases stayed unmatched. The CDR3 has 13 amino acids. The CDR3 spells CASRGGGPEKLFF. CDR3 nucleotides: TGTGCCAGCAGGGGAGGGGGCCCCGAAAAACTGTTTTTT.

The chain couples TRBV4-2 to TRBJ1-4, with D uncertain. CDR1 and CDR2 (germline): LGHNA, YNFKEQ. This CDR3 is 12 amino acids long. The V and J ends lost 4 bases and 12 bases respectively, with 12 bases between them. CDR3 nucleotide sequence: TGTGCCAGCAGCCTGCTAGGGTTTGAACTGTTTTTT. Translating gives CASSLLGFELFF.

This clone was seen once. Other DNA variants within this sample encode the same CDR3. The chain joins TRBV28 to TRBJ1-2, with D perhaps matching TRBD1 (5 bases). CDR1 is MDHEN, CDR2 SYDVKM, per germline. Trimming removed 3 bases at V and 1 base at J, with 12 bases between. The CDR3 length is 15 residues. The CDR3 coding sequence is TGTGCCAGCAGTTTGGTAGGGGCGGGTAACTATGGCTACACCTTC. Amino acids: CASSLVGAGNYGYTF.

The rearrangement links TRBV19 to TRBJ1-1; 7 bases fit TRBD1. Germline values: CDR1 LNHDA, CDR2 SQIVND (reference sequence). V trimming: 9 bases; J trimming: 6 bases; junction bases outside the gene matches: 13. The CDR3 loop spans 14 amino acids. The CDR3 bases are TGTGCCAGCTCGGACAGGCCGAACGCCGCTGAAGCTTTCTTT. Translation: CASSDRPNAAEAFF.

A single count supports this clone. The rearrangement uses TRBV28 and TRBJ2-1; no clear D gene. Germline values: CDR1 MDHEN, CDR2 SYDVKM. The CDR3 extends over 12 amino acids. Trimming pared 1 base from V and 2 bases from J, leaving 0 bases between. CDR3 bases: TGTGCCAGCAGTTTATCCTACAATGAGCAGTTCTTC. This translates into CASSLSYNEQFF.

The sample holds one count of this clone. V usage is TRBV27 and J usage is TRBJ1-1; 7 nucleotides agree with TRBD1. This CDR3 has 15 amino acids. V dropped 3 bases and J dropped 0; count of bases not matched to a gene: 4. Germline lookup yields CDR1 MNHEY and CDR2 SMNVEV (reference sequence). CDR3 sequence: CASSLTGPLNTEAFF. The CDR3 nucleotides read TGTGCCAGCAGTTTGACAGGGCCGCTGAACACTGAAGCTTTCTTT.

This clone has a single count. The chain links TRBV5-1 to TRBJ2-5; 10 bases are shared with TRBD1. V lost 3 bases, J lost 2 bases, and 13 bases stayed unmatched. Germline V lookup: CDR1 SGHRS, CDR2 YFSETQ. The CDR3 covers 18 residues. CDR3 in DNA: TGCGCCAGCAGCTACCCGGGACAGGGGTGGAACCCGCAAGAGACCCAGTACTTC. Protein sequence: CASSYPGQGWNPQETQYF.

This chain uses TRBV28 with TRBJ2-5, with a weak D call TRBD1 (5 bases). Trimming took 5 bases from V and 4 from J, leaving 8 bases between them. The CDR3 consists of 12 residues. CDR1 and CDR2 (germline): MDHEN, SYDVKM. CDR3 nucleotides: TGTGCCAGCAGTCTGACAGTAGAGACCCAGTACTTC. It is translated as CASSLTVETQYF.

J is TRBJ2-7 and V is TRBV28, with 8 positions matching TRBD2. Trimming took 3 bases from V and 2 from J; bases not matched to a gene: 9. The length of the CDR3 is 16 residues. From germline, CDR1 is MDHEN and CDR2 SYDVKM. In nucleotides, the CDR3 is TGTGCCAGCAGTTTGGGTTATAGCGGGATTACCTACGAGCAGTACTTC. Amino acid sequence: CASSLGYSGITYEQYF.

The chain employs TRBV11-1 and TRBJ1-2; no reliable D call. V lost 5 bases, J lost 4 bases, and 11 bases lay in between. Germline loops: CDR1 SGHAT, CDR2 FQDESV (reference sequence). CDR3 size: 13 residues. CDR3 protein: CASSLTSSYGYTF. The CDR3 DNA follows: TGTGCCAGCAGCCTTACATCCAGCTATGGCTACACCTTC.

Note on this clone: With a much larger clone just one base away, this may be a read error. The chain joins TRBV27 to TRBJ1-1; no definite D call. Germline V gene data show CDR1 as MNHEY and CDR2 as SMNVEV (reference sequence). The germline V and J ends were trimmed by 5 bases and 1 base, with 2 bases remaining between them. The CDR3 covers 11 residues. The CDR3 here is CASSQNTEAFF. The CDR3 DNA reads as TGTGCCAGCAGTCAGAACACTGAAGCTTTCTTT.